What follows are 2 T cell receptor beta chains derived from one specimen sequenced in a study of blood T cell repertoires in COVID-19. Produced via immunoSEQ multiplex PCR; TCRdb's table is partial and in-frame only. Here the sample spans 70,000 or so clones, around 89% being singletons. The sequenced material came from peripheral blood. These receptors came from a human donor in a cohort sampled during active COVID-19.

This clone was counted a single time. This sequence joins TRBV11-2 and TRBJ2-7; 8 bases match TRBD1. Germline CDR1 and CDR2: SGHAT and FQNNGV. V dropped 1 base and J dropped 3; count of bases not matched to a gene: 8. This CDR3 region has 16 residues. DNA for the CDR3: TGTGCCAGCAGCTTAGGGACAGGGCCCGCCTACTACGAGCAGTACTTC. It yields the protein CASSLGTGPAYYEQYF.

CDR3 in amino acids: CATSDSQGTVYNEQFF. CDR3 sequence (DNA): TGTGCCACCAGTGATTCACAGGGAACTGTCTACAATGAGCAGTTCTTC. The V and J genes are TRBV24-1 and TRBJ2-1; possibly TRBD1 for D (6 bases). The CDR3 is 16 residues long. Trimming took off 2 bases at V and 3 bases at J, with 13 bases between the two ends. The germline gives CDR1 KGHDR, CDR2 SFDVKD.